The 9 T cell receptor beta chains below come from one sample, sequenced in a study of blood T cell repertoires in COVID-19 (dated by TCRdb to 2018 to 2020). Libraries were constructed by the immunoSEQ multiplex PCR assay. The source is immuneACCESS, and TCRdb retained only in-frame sequences with V and J called. Part of the clones is not carried over; for the studies checked, unresolved V genes explain less than half of this, and the remainder is unexplained. The sample has 380,000 or so clones on record, about 89% of them singletons. The ten top clones hold 0.95% to 1.5% of the sample. The sequenced sample consisted of peripheral blood. The source of these receptors is a man between 40 and 49 years old with acute or convalescent COVID-19.

DNA for the CDR3: TGTGCCAGCAGTCCACCGGGACAGGGGTTACCTGGGGCCAACGTCCTGACTTTC. Translated, it gives CASSPPGQGLPGANVLTF. This sequence joins TRBV27 and TRBJ2-6, with 10 bases aligning to TRBD1. Germline CDR1 and CDR2: MNHEY and SMNVEV (reference sequence). Trimming took 5 bases from V and 2 from J; bases not matched to a gene: 9. The CDR3 covers 18 residues.

The V gene is TRBV2, the J gene TRBJ2-7; 11 nucleotides line up with TRBD2. The CDR3 length is 14 residues. Germline lookup yields CDR1 SNHLY and CDR2 FYNNEI. The ends lost 3 bases at V and 4 bases at J; junction bases unmatched: 2. The CDR3 bases are TGTGCCAGCAGTGAGGGACTAGCGGAATACGAGCAGTACTTC. This encodes CASSEGLAEYEQYF.

CDR3 DNA sequence: TGTGCCACCAGTGATTTGGGACAGGACCTAACTAACTATGGCTACACCTTC. It codes for CATSDLGQDLTNYGYTF. The J gene is TRBJ1-2, the V gene TRBV24-1; 7 bases align to TRBD1. V lost 0 bases to trimming and J lost 0 bases; unmatched junction nucleotides: 6. Germline V gives CDR1 KGHDR, CDR2 SFDVKD. The CDR3 contains 17 residues.

The chain joins TRBV2 to TRBJ1-4, with D possibly TRBD1 on 6 matching bases. This CDR3 has 15 residues. Trimming took 3 bases from V and 4 from J, leaving 12 bases between them. CDR1 and CDR2 from the germline V gene are SNHLY and FYNNEI. CDR3 DNA sequence: TGTGCCAGCAGTGAGTGGGACATTAGTAATGAAAAACTGTTTTTT. It translates to CASSEWDISNEKLFF.

The chain carries TRBV30 and TRBJ1-6, with D perhaps TRBD1 (5 bases). The germline V gene encodes CDR1 GTSNPN and CDR2 SVGIG (reference sequence). The CDR3 length is 16 residues. V was clipped by 2 bases and J by 4 bases, with 15 bases between them. The CDR3 nucleotides read TGTGCCTGGAGTTTACTTCAGGGCTATTATAATTCACCCCTCCACTTT. Translating it yields CAWSLLQGYYNSPLHF.

The chain couples TRBV13 to TRBJ2-3; D is undetermined. CDR3 size: 15 residues. With 5 bases removed from V and 4 bases from J, the gap between germline ends came to 16 bases. Germline V CDR1 and CDR2: PRHDT, FYEKMQ (reference sequence). CDR3 in amino acids: CASSRMFGGADTQYF. In nucleotides, the CDR3 is TGTGCCAGCAGCCGGATGTTCGGCGGTGCAGATACGCAGTATTTT.

The chain combines TRBV2 with TRBJ2-1, with 10 bases aligning to TRBD2. The CDR3 spans 14 residues. Trimming cost V 10 bases and J 4 bases; bases outside gene matches: 7. The germline V gene encodes CDR1 SNHLY and CDR2 FYNNEI. The CDR3 nucleotides read TGTGCCACACATTCTAGCGGGAGTTACAATGAGCAGTTCTTC. Protein sequence: CATHSSGSYNEQFF.

The gene calls are TRBV27 and TRBJ2-3; 9 bases map to TRBD2. With V trimmed by 2 bases and J by 14 bases, 5 bases remained unmatched. Germline values: CDR1 MNHEY, CDR2 SMNVEV (reference sequence). The CDR3 extends over 12 amino acids. The CDR3 loop reads CASSLVAGVMYF. CDR3 DNA sequence: TGTGCCAGCAGTTTAGTAGCGGGAGTTATGTATTTT.

The J gene is TRBJ2-7, the V gene TRBV5-4; 10 nucleotides line up with TRBD1. V lost 4 bases to trimming and J lost 5 bases; unmatched junction nucleotides: 6. Germline CDR1 and CDR2: SGHNT and YYREEE (reference sequence). This CDR3 comprises 14 residues. The CDR3 is CASSLRDRGNEQYF. The CDR3 nucleotides are TGTGCCAGCAGCCTCCGGGACAGGGGAAACGAGCAGTACTTC.